The source of this T cell receptor beta chain is a study of blood T cell repertoires in COVID-19. Study at large: COVID-19 samples collected from the United States, Italy and Spain covered acute and convalescent phases. T cells, B-cell-depleted T cells, or PBMCs provided the cDNA or gDNA that served as material.

Deletions cut 5 bases from V and 4 bases from J, with 10 bases between. The germline V gene has CDR1 SGHNT and CDR2 YYREEE (reference sequence). CDR3 size: 13 residues. Methods used by the authors: The authors estimated nucleated cell counts from reference gene primer amplification. Profiling relied on immunoSEQ multiplex PCR, and the TCRdb table lists in-frame clones only, not all of them. That table furnishes V, J and clone size, whereas the DNA furnished D and trimming. The table shows 70,000 to 95,000 clones, with about 84% occurring only once. The receptor was isolated from a human donor in a cohort sampled during active COVID-19. J is TRBJ2-1 and V is TRBV5-4; tentative D call: TRBD1 (6 bases). The sequenced material came from peripheral blood. The CDR3 here is CASRRQEYNEQFF. The CDR3 DNA sequence: TGTGCCAGCAGGAGACAGGAATACAATGAGCAGTTCTTC. The full variable domain, its missing parts supplied by reference TRBV5-4 and TRBJ2-1, is ETGVTQSPTHLIKTRGQQVTLRCSSQSGHNTVSWYQQALGQGPQFIFQYYREEENGRGNFPPRFSGLQFPNYSSELNVNALELDDSALYLCASRRQEYNEQFFGPGTRLTVL.